Below, 8 T cell receptor beta chains from the same sample are listed, as sequenced in a study of blood T cell repertoires in COVID-19. Assay: immunoSEQ multiplex PCR; the TCRdb copy retains only in-frame clones and omits some. The sample lists tens of thousands of clones, roughly nine tenths occurring once. The sequenced sample was peripheral blood. The receptors here all came from a woman aged 55 to 70 with active or convalescent COVID-19.

This clone appeared a single time. This chain uses TRBV18 with TRBJ1-2; 9 bases map to TRBD1. The ends lost 4 bases at V and 6 bases at J; junction bases unmatched: 3. The length of the CDR3 is 13 residues. Germline CDR1 and CDR2: KGHSH and LQKENI. CDR3 in DNA: TGTGCCAGCTCACAACAGGGGGCGAATGGCTACACCTTC. This translates into CASSQQGANGYTF. Looking up the rest from reference TRBV18 and TRBJ1-2 gives the full variable domain: NAGVMQNPRHLVRRRGQEARLRCSPMKGHSHVYWYRQLPEEGLKFMVYLQKENIIDESGMPKERFSAEFPKEGPSILRIQQVVRGDSAAYFCASSQQGANGYTFGSGTRLTVV.

The chain carries TRBV9 and TRBJ1-1; D unresolved. Germline CDR1 is SGDLS and CDR2 is YYNGEE. Trimming cost V 0 bases and J 4 bases, with 10 bases left between them. This CDR3 spans 14 amino acids. CDR3 DNA sequence: TGTGCCAGCAGCGTAGGAGGGTTGAGCACTGAAGCTTTCTTT. Residues: CASSVGGLSTEAFF.

V usage is TRBV10-3 and J usage is TRBJ2-5; D not certain. In germline, CDR1 is ENHRY, CDR2 SYGVKD. With 0 bases removed from V and 5 bases from J, the gap between germline ends came to 4 bases. This CDR3 contains 12 residues. The CDR3 spells CAISESSETQYF. In nucleotides, the CDR3 is TGTGCCATCAGTGAGTCGAGTGAGACCCAGTACTTC.

The chain combines TRBV3-1 (or the pseudogene TRBV3-2) with TRBJ2-1; 11 nucleotides match TRBD2. The J segment lost 0 bases and the V segment lost 1 base, leaving 2 bases of the junction unmatched. This CDR3 region has 17 residues. CDR1 and CDR2 from the germline V gene are LGHDT and YNNKEL (reference sequence). The DNA for the CDR3 is TGTGCCAGCAGCCAAGCGGGACTAGCGGCCTCCTACAATGAGCAGTTCTTC. Its protein product is CASSQAGLAASYNEQFF.

The chain uses TRBV5-6 and TRBJ1-1; D remains unclear. Deletions cut 3 bases from V and 2 bases from J, with 8 bases between. The CDR3 has 13 residues. CDR1 is SGHDT and CDR2 is YYEEEE in the germline V gene. DNA for the CDR3: TGTGCCAGCAGCTCCCTTGGCAACACTGAAGCTTTCTTT. It translates to CASSSLGNTEAFF.

The chain links TRBV7-6 to TRBJ2-7; a possible D gene is TRBD2 (6 bases). This CDR3 contains 15 residues. Germline lookup yields CDR1 SGHVS and CDR2 FNYEAQ. V shed 2 bases and J shed 5 bases, with 16 bases lying between them. CDR3 sequence reads: CASSLIGREPHEQYF. The CDR3, as DNA: TGTGCCAGCAGCTTAATTGGGCGGGAACCTCACGAGCAGTACTTC. The variable domain in full, with the rest retrieved from reference TRBV7-6 and TRBJ2-7, is GAGVSQSPRYKVTKRGQDVALRCDPISGHVSLYWYRQALGQGPEFLTYFNYEAQQDKSGLPNDRFSAERPEGSISTLTIQRTEQRDSAMYRCASSLIGREPHEQYFGPGTRLTVT.

V gene TRBV12-3 or TRBV12-4 combines with J gene TRBJ2-3; a possible D gene is TRBD2 (6 bases). The V end lost 3 bases, the J end lost 6 bases, and 10 bases lay between the germline ends. This CDR3 has 13 amino acids. The CDR3 here is CASSFWGDDTQYF. The CDR3 nucleotides are TGTGCCAGCAGTTTTTGGGGGGACGATACGCAGTATTTT.

This chain joins TRBV9 and TRBJ2-2, with D unresolved. CDR1 is SGDLS, CDR2 YYNGEE, per germline. V was shortened by 0 bases and J by 1 base, with 4 bases between the two germline ends. There are 14 residues in the CDR3. The CDR3 here is CASSVDLNTGELFF. The CDR3 DNA reads as TGTGCCAGCAGCGTAGATCTGAACACCGGGGAGCTGTTTTTT.